This TCR beta chain was sequenced for a study of shared clonotypes between healthy human individuals. Germline V gene lookup returns CDR1 MDHEN and CDR2 SYDVKM. The CDR3 sequence is 14 residues long. The V gene end was trimmed by 7 bases and the J gene end by 5 bases; junction bases not matched to a gene: 7. Assay used: immunoSEQ multiplex PCR; TCRdb lists only in-frame clones, some missing. The repertoire consists of around 2.5 million clones, with over 85% occurring once and the leading ten covering 0.35% to 0.45%. Sequencing input: naive CD4+ T cells from PBMCs. Described subset: CD45RA+ positively selected. The rearrangement uses TRBV28 and TRBJ1-2, with 10 nucleotides matching TRBD1. The TCR comes from a man aged 18 to 29 in good health. Some clones in this sample may be carry-over from other donors' samples. The CDR3 reads CASIDDRGPYGYTF. DNA of the CDR3: TGTGCCAGCATTGATGACAGGGGGCCTTATGGCTACACCTTC.